This is a list of T cell receptor beta chains from one sample in a study of monozygotic twins with inflammatory bowel disease. Using the 5' RACE reads, TCRdb records one entry per CDR3 protein without DNA. In all, the sample yields about 110,000 distinct CDR3 sequences. The sequencing input was blood. These receptors were collected from a human donor with ulcerative colitis or Crohn's disease, or a healthy co-twin of an affected twin (not recorded which). The CDR3 runs from the conserved cysteine through the conserved F or W. Size tells how often a clone was seen (once, few, many) or the class of an expanded clone, and some rows leave it out.

abundance,j_gene,v_gene,CDR3aa
.,TRBJ2-1,TRBV15,CATSRDSVWRGNEQFF
.,TRBJ2-5,TRBV4-2,CASSQDWTSPTQYF
.,TRBJ2-7,TRBV10-3,CAVQPGQSFYEQYF
medium-sized,TRBJ2-1,TRBV28,CASAPGTGDYNEQFF
.,TRBJ2-3,TRBV30,CAWSVRSVDTQYF
.,TRBJ2-2,TRBV5-1,CASSYGTANTGELFF
.,TRBJ2-7,TRBV20-1,CSTYRAGTVYEQYF
.,TRBJ2-3,TRBV12-3/TRBV12-4,CASSLKPNAGGPDTQYF
.,TRBJ2-1,TRBV5-1,CASSLGGPQIDEQFF
.,TRBJ1-6,TRBV9,CASSQAVDTPLHF
.,TRBJ1-2,TRBV18,CASSLGQAGGYTF
.,TRBJ2-3,TRBV29-1,CSVDTPPSERGTDTQYF
.,TRBJ1-2,TRBV7-2,CASSLIRDSNYGYTF
.,TRBJ1-2,TRBV27,CASSERVANYGYTF
.,TRBJ1-2,TRBV7-9,CASSPPLQAPLGGYTF
.,TRBJ1-5,TRBV5-8,CASSFRDRGRPQHF
.,TRBJ2-7,TRBV5-1,CASSSPQGRYSYEQYF
.,TRBJ2-2,TRBV7-6,CASSLRTATGELFF
.,TRBJ2-2,TRBV14,CASSQVLALNTGELFF
.,TRBJ2-7,TRBV5-6,CASSLRGWGATYEQYF
.,TRBJ1-1,TRBV20-1,CSARRSLGQLNTEAFF
.,TRBJ1-1,TRBV6-1,CASSEEAILIGLNTEAFF
.,TRBJ1-3,TRBV7-2,CASSLARLSSGNTIYF
.,TRBJ1-2,TRBV9,CASSVRQGSGYTF
.,TRBJ2-7,TRBV13,CASSLRRGYSYEQYF
.,TRBJ2-7,TRBV5-4,CASSLKTAGVDEQYF